This T cell receptor beta chain stems from a study of blood T cell repertoires in COVID-19. In the study overall: Sites in the United States, Italy and Spain provided acute and convalescent COVID-19 samples. The cDNA or gDNA used as material had been derived from T cells, B-cell-depleted T cells, or PBMCs.

This clone was seen more than once but under ten times. Authors' analysis steps: Nucleated cell number was recorded as an estimate derived from reference gene primer amplification. The data were produced by immunoSEQ multiplex PCR, yet TCRdb's version contains in-frame clones alone and is incomplete. The V and J calls and clone size come from that table; D and trimming were worked out from the DNA. Seen here are 250,000 to 350,000 clones, approximately 90% observed once, and the top ten hold about 3%. V was shortened by 2 bases and J by 7 bases, with 11 bases between the two germline ends. Germline lookup yields CDR1 GTSNPN and CDR2 SVGIG (reference sequence). The CDR3 is made up of 12 amino acids.

The gene calls are TRBV30 and TRBJ2-5; D remains ambiguous. The sample comprised peripheral blood. The sequence derives from a woman aged 25 to 39 with active or convalescent COVID-19. DNA of the CDR3: TGTGCCTGGAGTTTCCTCCCCAGGACCCAGTACTTC. Translating it yields CAWSFLPRTQYF.